In its sample, the clone carrying this T cell receptor beta chain was seen many times. The antigen is unknown. The entry originates in a study of identical twins. The study's findings and limits: Compared with models, monozygotic twins showed more out-of-frame TCR alpha sharing. High-abundance cord blood beta clonotypes had fewer insertions; memory repertoires showed none. Possibly, invariant MAIT and iNKT cells partly confounded zero-insertion analyses.

Using its own MiXCR run on the 5' RACE reads, TCRdb lists one record per CDR3 protein. Seen here are under 300,000 distinct CDR3 sequences, 12% observed once, and the top ten hold 3.5% to 5%. This CDR3 comprises 15 residues. Trimming removed 3 bases from V and 3 bases from J, with 14 bases in between. Germline V gene data show CDR1 as LGHNA and CDR2 as YSLEER. The same data also went into a second study, on yellow fever vaccine responses in identical twins. That publication notes: Twins' T cell vaccine responses reportedly looked partly convergent, partly personalized.

The sequence derives from a woman between 18 and 29 years old in good health. This chain uses TRBV4-3 with TRBJ1-1; possibly TRBD1 for D (5 bases). The sequencing sample was made of memory (CD45RO+) T cells sorted from blood. CDR3 residues: CASSHARQTYTEAFF. CDR3 DNA: TGCGCCAGCAGCCACGCTCGACAGACATACACTGAAGCTTTCTTT.